This T cell receptor beta chain was documented in a study of OX40 agonist ivuxolimab in advanced cancers. From germline, CDR1 is KGHSH and CDR2 LQKENI. The CDR3 contains 13 residues. V was trimmed by 5 bases and J by 0 bases, leaving 7 bases between them. For this clone: What it recognizes is unknown.

The data were produced by immunoSEQ multiplex PCR, yet TCRdb's version contains in-frame clones alone and is incomplete. Here the sample spans 80,000 to 100,000 clones, about 83% being singletons. Study outcomes and limitations: Blood T cells, both CD4+ and CD8+, expanded clonally by week 6 at 0.1 to 3.0 mg/kg.

V and J are TRBV18 and TRBJ1-1; D not resolved. The clonotype originates from an adult with an advanced solid tumor such as melanoma, head and neck, liver or kidney cancer. The input for sequencing was CD4+ or CD8+ T cells sorted from blood, taken in a trial of the OX40 agonist ivuxolimab. CDR3 sequence reads: CASSSRLNTEAFF. CDR3 bases: TGTGCCAGCTCATCAAGGCTGAACACTGAAGCTTTCTTT.